A selection of T cell receptor beta chains follows, all from one sample in a study of cytomegalovirus exposure and HLA in healthy donors. The repertoire was sequenced with immunoSEQ multiplex PCR; TCRdb's copy has only in-frame clones and lacks some. The data show some 200,000 clones, with approximately 84% seen just once and more than 0.45% held by the top ten. The sample taken for sequencing was PBMCs. The receptor set was obtained from a middle-aged woman in good health and CMV-seronegative. CDR3s include the opening cysteine and the closing phenylalanine or tryptophan. The order of the fields is clone size, D gene, V gene, J gene, CDR3 DNA, CDR3 protein. A D gene is named only where the DNA matches it firmly. Clone size appears in some rows only: once, few, many, or a class for an expanded clone.

>.|TRBD1|TRBV6-6|TRBJ2-2
TGTGCCAGCAGTCAGACAGGGTCCACCGGGGAGCTGTTTTTT
CASSQTGSTGELFF
>once|TRBD1|TRBV18|TRBJ1-1
TGTGCCAGCTCACAGGGACAGGGTGGTACTGAAGCTTTCTTT
CASSQGQGGTEAFF
>.|.|TRBV2|TRBJ2-7
TGTGCCAGCACTCGAACAGGAACCTACGAGCAGTACTTC
CASTRTGTYEQYF
>.|.|TRBV29-1|TRBJ1-2
TGCAGCGTTTCCGACAACGCAGCTAACTATGGCTACACCTTC
CSVSDNAANYGYTF
>.|.|TRBV25-1|TRBJ1-2
TGTGCCAGCAGTGCTCAGGGGCACTATGGCTACACCTTC
CASSAQGHYGYTF
>.|.|TRBV25-1|TRBJ2-5
TGTGCCAGCAGCGGGAATGTGGAGACCCAGTACTTC
CASSGNVETQYF
>.|TRBD1|TRBV7-2|TRBJ1-5
TGTGCCAGCAGCTCCAGGACAGGGATCAATCAGCCCCAGCATTTT
CASSSRTGINQPQHF
>.|TRBD1|TRBV11-2|TRBJ2-2
TGTGCCAGCAGGGGGGGGACAGGGGTCGTGACCGGGGAGCTGTTTTTT
CASRGGTGVVTGELFF
>.|.|TRBV18|TRBJ2-5
TGTGCCAGCTCACCAATCGAGGAAGGGACCCAGTACTTC
CASSPIEEGTQYF
>.|TRBD2|TRBV28|TRBJ2-3
TGTGCCAGCAGGACTAGCGGGGGGTTTTATACGCAGTATTTT
CASRTSGGFYTQYF
>few|.|TRBV6-1|TRBJ1-1
TGTGCCAGCAAGGGTTTACAGGAGACTGAAGCTTTCTTT
CASKGLQETEAFF
>few|.|TRBV5-6|TRBJ2-2
TGTGCCAGCAGCTTCGAGTACACCGGGGAGCTGTTTTTT
CASSFEYTGELFF
>once|.|TRBV7-9|TRBJ2-7
TGTTCCAGCAGCTCCCCAGCGGCCTACGAGCAGTACTTC
CSSSSPAAYEQYF
>.|.|TRBV18|TRBJ2-7
TGTGCCAGCTCACCCCCCACGAGTATCGGCGAGCAGTACTTC
CASSPPTSIGEQYF
>.|.|TRBV30|TRBJ2-7
TGTGCCTGGGGGCGGGACCGTCCCTACGAGCAGTACTTC
CAWGRDRPYEQYF
>.|.|TRBV7-3|TRBJ1-6
TGTGCCAGCAGCTTAAATGGGGGGGCCCTCAATTCACCCCTCCACTTT
CASSLNGGALNSPLHF
>once|TRBD1|TRBV4-1|TRBJ2-1
TGCGCCAGCAGCCCAGCAGGGAGCGAGGGGGCATATAATGAGCAGTTCTTC
CASSPAGSEGAYNEQFF
>.|.|TRBV23-1|TRBJ1-1
TGCGCCAGCAGTCAATTCAGGGGCGGGTTTAACGGCACTGAAGCTTTCTTT
CASSQFRGGFNGTEAFF
>.|TRBD1|TRBV7-3|TRBJ1-1
TGTGCCAGCAGCCCCACCGGGACAGGAGATGAAGCTTTCTTT
CASSPTGTGDEAFF
>.|.|TRBV18|TRBJ2-5
TGTGCCAGCTCACGATTACCCCGGGATCAAGAGACCCAGTACTTC
CASSRLPRDQETQYF
>.|TRBD1|TRBV27|TRBJ1-5
TGTGCCAGCAGTTCCGGGACAGAGGCGTTTTTGGGTAATCAGCCCCAGCATTTT
CASSSGTEAFLGNQPQHF
>.|.|TRBV28|TRBJ2-7
TGTGCCAGCATCTCCGCCCTAGGGGGCGGGACCTACGAGCAGTACTTC
CASISALGGGTYEQYF
>.|TRBD1|TRBV5-6|TRBJ1-6
TGTGCCAGCAGCCCAGGACAGGGTCCACCCCTCCACTTT
CASSPGQGPPLHF
>.|TRBD2|TRBV9|TRBJ2-7
TGTGCCAGCAGCCCAGCGGGGCGTTCCTACGAGCAGTACTTC
CASSPAGRSYEQYF
>.|TRBD2|TRBV19|TRBJ2-1
TGTGCCAGTAGTCCTCGACTAGCGGGGGGGACGGAGCAGTTCTTC
CASSPRLAGGTEQFF
>.|TRBD1|TRBV5-5|TRBJ2-7
TGTGCCAGCAGCTTAGGACAGGGGGCTTACGAGCAGTACTTC
CASSLGQGAYEQYF
>.|.|TRBV2|TRBJ2-3
TGTGCCAGCAGTTTTACAGGGTTCGGGGGCACAGATACGCAGTATTTT
CASSFTGFGGTDTQYF
>.|TRBD1|TRBV5-6|TRBJ2-7
TGTGCCAGCAGGGGGACAGGGGTCTCCCCAACCTACGAGCAGTACTTC
CASRGTGVSPTYEQYF
>.|.|TRBV6-6|TRBJ1-2
TGTGCCAGCAGTTACGCCGACAGCTATGGCTACACCTTC
CASSYADSYGYTF
>.|.|TRBV5-1|TRBJ2-7
TGCGCCAGCAGCTTGGCTCTCGGGACTTCCTACGAGCAGTACTTC
CASSLALGTSYEQYF
>few|.|TRBV6-5|TRBJ1-5
TGTGCCAGCAGCAACGGGGGCAATCAGCCCCAGCATTTT
CASSNGGNQPQHF
>once|.|TRBV6-1|TRBJ1-1
TGTGCCAGCTATAGTCGCTCCCCCCCAACTGAAGCTTTCTTT
CASYSRSPPTEAFF
>.|.|TRBV4-3|TRBJ1-4
TGCGCCAGCAGCCAAGATTGGACAGCCTATGAAAAACTGTTTTTT
CASSQDWTAYEKLFF
>.|TRBD1|TRBV2|TRBJ1-2
TGTGCCAGCAGCCGAAATCGACAGGGAGGCTATGGCTACACCTTC
CASSRNRQGGYGYTF
>.|TRBD1|TRBV7-6|TRBJ1-6
TGTGCCAGCAGCTTAGACAGGGGCAATTCACCCCTCCACTTT
CASSLDRGNSPLHF
>.|TRBD2|TRBV5-4|TRBJ2-7
TGTGCCAGCAGTAGCGGGGGGAGCTCCTACGAGCAGTACTTC
CASSSGGSSYEQYF
>few|.|TRBV15|TRBJ1-1
TGTGCCACCAGCAGGAACGGGGGTGAAGCTTTCTTT
CATSRNGGEAFF
>.|.|TRBV14|TRBJ1-1
TGTGCCAGCAGCTATCAGGGAGGAGTCACTGAAGCTTTCTTT
CASSYQGGVTEAFF
>.|.|TRBV10-2|TRBJ2-5
TGCGCCAGCAGTGTCCGGGGGCAGGGGGTGGCCCAGTACTTC
CASSVRGQGVAQYF
>.|TRBD1|TRBV7-6|TRBJ1-5
TGTGCCAGCAGCATGAACAGGGGTCAGCCCCAGCATTTT
CASSMNRGQPQHF
>.|.|TRBV10-3|TRBJ1-2
TGTGCCATCAGTGGCCAAACAGGGAGTGGCTACACCTTC
CAISGQTGSGYTF